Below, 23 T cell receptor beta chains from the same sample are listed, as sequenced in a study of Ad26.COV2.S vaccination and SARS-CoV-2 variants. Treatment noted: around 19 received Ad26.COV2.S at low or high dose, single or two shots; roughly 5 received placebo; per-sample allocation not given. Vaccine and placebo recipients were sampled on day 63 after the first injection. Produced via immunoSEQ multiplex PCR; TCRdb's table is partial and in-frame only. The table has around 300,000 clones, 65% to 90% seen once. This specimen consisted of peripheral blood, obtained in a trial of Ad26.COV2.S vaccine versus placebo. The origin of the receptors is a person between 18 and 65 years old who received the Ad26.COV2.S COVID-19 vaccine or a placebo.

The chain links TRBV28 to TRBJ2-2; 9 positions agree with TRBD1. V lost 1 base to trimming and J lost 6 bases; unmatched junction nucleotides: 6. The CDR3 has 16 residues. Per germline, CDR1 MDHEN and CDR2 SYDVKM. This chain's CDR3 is CASSLSYRGQAGELFF. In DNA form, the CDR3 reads TGTGCCAGCAGTTTATCCTACAGGGGGCAGGCCGGGGAGCTGTTTTTT.

Here the CDR3 reads CASSRAGLLSYNEQFF. In DNA form, the CDR3 reads TGTGCCAGCAGCAGAGCGGGACTCCTCTCCTACAATGAGCAGTTCTTC. The chain is built from TRBV7-2 and TRBJ2-1, with TRBD2 identical over 7 bases. V lost 5 bases and J lost 0; bases outside the gene matches: 7. CDR3 length equals 16 residues. The germline V gene encodes CDR1 SGHTA and CDR2 FQGNSA.

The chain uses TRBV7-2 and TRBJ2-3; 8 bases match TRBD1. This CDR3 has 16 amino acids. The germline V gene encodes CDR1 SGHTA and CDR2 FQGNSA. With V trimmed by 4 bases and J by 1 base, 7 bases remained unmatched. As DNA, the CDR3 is TGTGCCAGCAGCTCTCGCCCGGGACAGGGCACAGATACGCAGTATTTT. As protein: CASSSRPGQGTDTQYF.

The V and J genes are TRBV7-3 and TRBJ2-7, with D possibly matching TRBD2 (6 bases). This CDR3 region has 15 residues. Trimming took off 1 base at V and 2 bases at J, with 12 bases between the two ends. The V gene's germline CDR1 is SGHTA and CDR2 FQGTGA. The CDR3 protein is CASSLSGASAYEQYF. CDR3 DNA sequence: TGTGCCAGCAGCTTAAGCGGGGCTAGCGCCTACGAGCAGTACTTC.

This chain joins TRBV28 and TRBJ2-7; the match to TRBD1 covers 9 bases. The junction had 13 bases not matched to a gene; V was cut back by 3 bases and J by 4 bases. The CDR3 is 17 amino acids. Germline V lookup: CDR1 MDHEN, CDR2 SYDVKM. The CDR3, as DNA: TGTGCCAGCAGTTTTTTGACGGACAGGGGCCGAATTTACGAGCAGTACTTC. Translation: CASSFLTDRGRIYEQYF.

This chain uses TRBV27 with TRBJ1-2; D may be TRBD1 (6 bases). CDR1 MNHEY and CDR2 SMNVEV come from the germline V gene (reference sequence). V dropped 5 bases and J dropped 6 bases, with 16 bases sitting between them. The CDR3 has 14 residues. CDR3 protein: CASSHSGALDGYTF. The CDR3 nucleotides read TGTGCCAGCAGTCACTCGGGGGCGCTTGATGGCTACACCTTC.

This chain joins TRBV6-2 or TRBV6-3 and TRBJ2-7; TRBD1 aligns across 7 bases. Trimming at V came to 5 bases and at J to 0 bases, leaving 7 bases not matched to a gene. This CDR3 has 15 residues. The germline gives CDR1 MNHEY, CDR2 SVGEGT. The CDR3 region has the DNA TGTGCCAGCAGTCGTCGGACAGGAAACTCCTACGAGCAGTACTTC. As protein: CASSRRTGNSYEQYF.

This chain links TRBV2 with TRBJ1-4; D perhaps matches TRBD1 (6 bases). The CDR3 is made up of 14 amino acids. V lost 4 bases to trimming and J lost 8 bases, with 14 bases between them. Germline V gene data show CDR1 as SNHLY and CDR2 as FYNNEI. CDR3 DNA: TGTGCCAGCAGTGCCCGAGGGGGAGGGGAAAAACTGTTTTTT. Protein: CASSARGGGEKLFF. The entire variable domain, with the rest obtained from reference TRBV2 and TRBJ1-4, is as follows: EPEVTQTPSHQVTQMGQEVILRCVPISNHLYFYWYRQILGQKVEFLVSFYNNEISEKSEIFDDQFSVERPDGSNFTLKIRSTKLEDSAMYFCASSARGGGEKLFFGSGTQLSVL.

This CDR3 is CASSYSGQGVVFEQYF. CDR3 nucleotide sequence: TGTGCCAGCAGTTACTCGGGACAGGGGGTTGTGTTCGAGCAGTACTTC. The J gene is TRBJ2-7, the V gene TRBV6-5, with 11 bases that match TRBD1. J lost 6 bases, V lost 0 bases, and 7 bases had no gene match. Germline V gives CDR1 MNHEY, CDR2 SVGAGI. The CDR3 runs to 16 residues.

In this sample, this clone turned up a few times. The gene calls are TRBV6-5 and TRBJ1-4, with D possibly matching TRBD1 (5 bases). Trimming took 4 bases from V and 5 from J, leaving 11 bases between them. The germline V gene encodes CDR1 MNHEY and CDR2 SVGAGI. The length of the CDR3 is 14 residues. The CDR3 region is CASSFTGVNEKLFF. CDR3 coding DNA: TGTGCCAGCAGTTTTACAGGAGTGAATGAAAAACTGTTTTTT.

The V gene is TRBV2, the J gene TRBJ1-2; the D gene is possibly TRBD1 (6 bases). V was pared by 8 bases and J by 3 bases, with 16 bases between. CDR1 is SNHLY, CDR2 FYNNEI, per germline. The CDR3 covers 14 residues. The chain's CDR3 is CASSFGGGDYGYTF. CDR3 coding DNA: TGTGCCAGCTCCTTCGGGGGGGGCGACTATGGCTACACCTTC.

CDR3 in DNA: TGTGCCAGCAGCTGGACCCGGGGGGGCTATAGCAATCAGCCCCAGCATTTT. Encoded protein: CASSWTRGGYSNQPQHF. The V call is TRBV5-6, the J call TRBJ1-5; weak D call: TRBD1 (6 bases). This CDR3 has 17 amino acids. Per germline, CDR1 SGHDT and CDR2 YYEEEE. Between the trimmed V and J ends, which lost 3 bases and 0 bases, there was a span of 16 bases.

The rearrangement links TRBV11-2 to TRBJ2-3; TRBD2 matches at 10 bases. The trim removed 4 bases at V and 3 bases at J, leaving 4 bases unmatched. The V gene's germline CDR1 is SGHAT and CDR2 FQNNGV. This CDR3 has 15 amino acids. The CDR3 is CASSSAGGFTDTQYF. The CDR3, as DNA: TGTGCCAGCAGCTCAGCGGGGGGGTTTACAGATACGCAGTATTTT. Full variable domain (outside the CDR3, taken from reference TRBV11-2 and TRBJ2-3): EAGVAQSPRYKIIEKRQSVAFWCNPISGHATLYWYQQILGQGPKLLIQFQNNGVVDDSQLPKDRFSAERLKGVDSTLKIQPAKLEDSAVYLCASSSAGGFTDTQYFGPGTRLTVL.

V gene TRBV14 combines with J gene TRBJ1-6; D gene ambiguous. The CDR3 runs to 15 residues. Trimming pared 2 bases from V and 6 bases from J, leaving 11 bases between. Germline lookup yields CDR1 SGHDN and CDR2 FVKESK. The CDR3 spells CASSQWVDRNSPLHF. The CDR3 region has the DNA TGTGCCAGCAGCCAATGGGTAGACCGTAATTCACCCCTCCACTTT.

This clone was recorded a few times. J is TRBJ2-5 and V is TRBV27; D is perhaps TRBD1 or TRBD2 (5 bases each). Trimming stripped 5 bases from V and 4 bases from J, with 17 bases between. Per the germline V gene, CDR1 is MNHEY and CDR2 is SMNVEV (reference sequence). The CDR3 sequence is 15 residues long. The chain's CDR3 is CASSPGTGGAETQYF. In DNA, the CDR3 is TGTGCCAGCAGTCCCGGGACCGGAGGCGCAGAGACCCAGTACTTC.

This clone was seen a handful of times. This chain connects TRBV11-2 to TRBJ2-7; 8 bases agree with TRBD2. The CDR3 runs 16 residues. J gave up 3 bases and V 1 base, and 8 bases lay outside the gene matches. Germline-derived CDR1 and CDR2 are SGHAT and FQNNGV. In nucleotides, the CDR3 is TGTGCCAGCAGCTTAGCCGGGCTAGCGGGTCTCTACGAGCAGTACTTC. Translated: CASSLAGLAGLYEQYF.

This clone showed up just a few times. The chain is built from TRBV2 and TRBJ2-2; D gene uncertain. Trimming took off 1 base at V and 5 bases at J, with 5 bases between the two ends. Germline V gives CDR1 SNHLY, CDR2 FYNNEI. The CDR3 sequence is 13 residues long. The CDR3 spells CASSEGGTGELFF. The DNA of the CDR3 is TGTGCCAGCAGTGAAGGTGGGACCGGGGAGCTGTTTTTT.

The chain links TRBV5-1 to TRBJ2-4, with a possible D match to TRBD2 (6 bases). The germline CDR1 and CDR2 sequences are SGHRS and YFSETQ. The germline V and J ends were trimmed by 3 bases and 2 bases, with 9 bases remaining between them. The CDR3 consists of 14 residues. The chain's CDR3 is CASSWEEPKNIQYF. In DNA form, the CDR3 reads TGCGCCAGCAGCTGGGAGGAACCCAAAAACATTCAGTACTTC.

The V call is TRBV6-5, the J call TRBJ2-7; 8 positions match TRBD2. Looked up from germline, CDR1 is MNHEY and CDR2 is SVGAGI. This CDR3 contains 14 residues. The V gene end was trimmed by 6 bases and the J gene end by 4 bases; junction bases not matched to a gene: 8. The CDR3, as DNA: TGTGCCAGCAGCCGGGAGGGCGGGTGGTACGAGCAGTACTTC. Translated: CASSREGGWYEQYF.

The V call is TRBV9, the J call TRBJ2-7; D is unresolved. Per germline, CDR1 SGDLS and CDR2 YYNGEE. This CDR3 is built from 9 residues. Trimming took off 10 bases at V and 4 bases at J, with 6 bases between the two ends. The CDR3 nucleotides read TGTGCCGAATCTTACGAGCAGTACTTC. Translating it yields CAESYEQYF.

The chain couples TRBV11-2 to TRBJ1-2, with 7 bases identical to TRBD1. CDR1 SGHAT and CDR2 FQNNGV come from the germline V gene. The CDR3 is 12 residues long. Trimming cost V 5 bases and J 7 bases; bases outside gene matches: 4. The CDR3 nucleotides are TGTGCCAGCAGCGATCACAGGGGTGGCTACACCTTC. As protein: CASSDHRGGYTF.

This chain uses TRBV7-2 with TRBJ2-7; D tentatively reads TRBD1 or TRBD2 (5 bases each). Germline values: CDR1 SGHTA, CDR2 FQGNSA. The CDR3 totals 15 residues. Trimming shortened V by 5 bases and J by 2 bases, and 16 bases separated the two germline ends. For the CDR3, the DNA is TGTGCCAGCAGCCCTAGTGGGGACGGTCCCTACGAGCAGTACTTC. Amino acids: CASSPSGDGPYEQYF. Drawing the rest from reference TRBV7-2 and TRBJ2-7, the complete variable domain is GAGVSQSPSNKVTEKGKDVELRCDPISGHTALYWYRQSLGQGLEFLIYFQGNSAPDKSGLPSDRFSAERTGGSVSTLTIQRTQQEDSAVYLCASSPSGDGPYEQYFGPGTRLTVT.

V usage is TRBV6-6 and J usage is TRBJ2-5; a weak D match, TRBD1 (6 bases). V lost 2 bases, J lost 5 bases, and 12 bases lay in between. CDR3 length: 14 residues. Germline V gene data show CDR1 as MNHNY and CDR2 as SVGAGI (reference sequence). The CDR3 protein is CASSYPGVLETQYF. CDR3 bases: TGTGCCAGCAGTTACCCAGGGGTATTGGAGACCCAGTACTTC.